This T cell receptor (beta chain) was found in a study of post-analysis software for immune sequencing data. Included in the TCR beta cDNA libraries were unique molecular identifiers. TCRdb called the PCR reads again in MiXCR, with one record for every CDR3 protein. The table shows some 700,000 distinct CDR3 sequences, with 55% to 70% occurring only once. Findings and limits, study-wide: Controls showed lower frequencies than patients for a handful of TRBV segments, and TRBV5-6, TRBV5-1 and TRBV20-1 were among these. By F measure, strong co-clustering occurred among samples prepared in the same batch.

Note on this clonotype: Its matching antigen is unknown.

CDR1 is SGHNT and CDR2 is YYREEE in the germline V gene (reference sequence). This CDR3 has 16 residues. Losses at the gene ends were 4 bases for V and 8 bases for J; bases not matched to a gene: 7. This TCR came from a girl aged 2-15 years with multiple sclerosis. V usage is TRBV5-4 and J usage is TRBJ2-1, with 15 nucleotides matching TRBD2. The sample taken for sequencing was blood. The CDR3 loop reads CASSAGLAGGSYEQFF. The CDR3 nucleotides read TGTGCCAGCAGCGCGGGACTAGCGGGGGGATCGTATGAGCAGTTCTTC.